This T cell receptor (beta chain) was documented in a study of radiation and T cells in renal cell carcinoma. Profiling relied on immunoSEQ multiplex PCR, and the TCRdb table lists in-frame clones only, not all of them. The table lists under 100,000 clones, about 79% of them singletons. Time point indicated: blood 4 weeks post-SBRT, at nephrectomy. The treatment denotes: 15 Gy SBRT to primary tumor, nephrectomy 4 weeks later. This CDR3 is built from 14 residues. Germline V CDR1 and CDR2: MNHEY, SVGAGI. Trimming pared 3 bases from V and 3 bases from J, leaving 10 bases between. Source: blood, taken from a patient whose treatment included radiotherapy and nephrectomy. The rearrangement joins TRBV6-5 to TRBJ2-3, with D maybe TRBD1 (5 bases). This receptor was taken from a man between 60 and 75 years old with renal cell carcinoma. CDR3 DNA: TGTGCCAGCAGTTATCAGGGCGAGACAGATACGCAGTATTTT. As protein: CASSYQGETDTQYF.